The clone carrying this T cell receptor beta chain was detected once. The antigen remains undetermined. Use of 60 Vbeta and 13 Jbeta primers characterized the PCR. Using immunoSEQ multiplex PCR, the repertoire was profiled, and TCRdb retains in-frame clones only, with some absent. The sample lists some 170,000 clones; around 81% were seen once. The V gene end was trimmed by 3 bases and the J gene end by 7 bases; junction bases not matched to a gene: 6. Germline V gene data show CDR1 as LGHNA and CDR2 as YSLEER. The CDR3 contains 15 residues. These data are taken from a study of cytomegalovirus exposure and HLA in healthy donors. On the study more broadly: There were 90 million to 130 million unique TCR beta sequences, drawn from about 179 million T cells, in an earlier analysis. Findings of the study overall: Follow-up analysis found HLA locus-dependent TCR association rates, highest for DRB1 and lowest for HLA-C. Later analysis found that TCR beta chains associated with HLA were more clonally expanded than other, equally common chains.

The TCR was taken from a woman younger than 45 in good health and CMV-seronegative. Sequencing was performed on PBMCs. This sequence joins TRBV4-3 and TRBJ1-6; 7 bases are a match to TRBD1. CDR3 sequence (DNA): TGCGCCAGCAGCCAGAGACAGGGAGGAAATTCACCCCTCCACTTT. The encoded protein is CASSQRQGGNSPLHF.